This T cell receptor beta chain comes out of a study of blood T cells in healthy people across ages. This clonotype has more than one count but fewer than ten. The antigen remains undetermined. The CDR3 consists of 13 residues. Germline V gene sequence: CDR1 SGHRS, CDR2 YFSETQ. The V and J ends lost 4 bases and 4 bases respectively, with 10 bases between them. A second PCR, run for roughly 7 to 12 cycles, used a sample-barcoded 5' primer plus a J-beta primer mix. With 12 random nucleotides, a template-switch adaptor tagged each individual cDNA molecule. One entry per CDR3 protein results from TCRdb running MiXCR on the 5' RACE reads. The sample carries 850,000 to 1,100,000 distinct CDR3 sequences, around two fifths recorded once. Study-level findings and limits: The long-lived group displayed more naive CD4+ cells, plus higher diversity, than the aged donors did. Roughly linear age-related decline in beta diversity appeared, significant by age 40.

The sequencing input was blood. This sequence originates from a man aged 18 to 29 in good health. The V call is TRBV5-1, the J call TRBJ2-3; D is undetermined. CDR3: CASSVELADTQYF. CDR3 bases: TGCGCCAGCAGCGTGGAGCTAGCAGATACGCAGTATTTT. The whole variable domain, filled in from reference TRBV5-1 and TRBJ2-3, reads KAGVTQTPRYLIKTRGQQVTLSCSPISGHRSVSWYQQTPGQGLQFLFEYFSETQRNKGNFPGRFSGRQFSNSRSEMNVSTLELGDSALYLCASSVELADTQYFGPGTRLTVL.